This T cell receptor (beta chain) was profiled in a study of shared clonotypes between healthy human individuals. Study results and caveats: Larger estimated richness was generally seen in naive subsets than in memory subsets. It was only blood that was sampled, and tissue repertoires likely differ.

Each subset's genomic DNA was shared equally among a number of immunoSEQ plates. Using immunoSEQ multiplex PCR, the repertoire was profiled, and TCRdb retains in-frame clones only, with some absent. The table lists some 1,100,000 clones, about four fifths of them singletons. V lost 3 bases to trimming and J lost 3 bases, with 16 bases between them. Looked up from germline, CDR1 is SGDLS and CDR2 is YYNGEE. The CDR3 consists of 16 residues. This clone was counted a few times. Its antigen is not known. This chain connects TRBV9 to TRBJ2-1, with unresolved D. The TCR sequence derives from a man younger than 35 in good health. Some clones in this sample may be carry-over from other donors' samples. Sequenced sample: memory CD4+ T cells from PBMCs. The subset was: CD45RA-negative fraction. CDR3 DNA sequence: TGTGCCAGCAGCGCCAAGCTAGGAGACTTCTACAATGAGCAGTTCTTC. It yields the protein CASSAKLGDFYNEQFF.